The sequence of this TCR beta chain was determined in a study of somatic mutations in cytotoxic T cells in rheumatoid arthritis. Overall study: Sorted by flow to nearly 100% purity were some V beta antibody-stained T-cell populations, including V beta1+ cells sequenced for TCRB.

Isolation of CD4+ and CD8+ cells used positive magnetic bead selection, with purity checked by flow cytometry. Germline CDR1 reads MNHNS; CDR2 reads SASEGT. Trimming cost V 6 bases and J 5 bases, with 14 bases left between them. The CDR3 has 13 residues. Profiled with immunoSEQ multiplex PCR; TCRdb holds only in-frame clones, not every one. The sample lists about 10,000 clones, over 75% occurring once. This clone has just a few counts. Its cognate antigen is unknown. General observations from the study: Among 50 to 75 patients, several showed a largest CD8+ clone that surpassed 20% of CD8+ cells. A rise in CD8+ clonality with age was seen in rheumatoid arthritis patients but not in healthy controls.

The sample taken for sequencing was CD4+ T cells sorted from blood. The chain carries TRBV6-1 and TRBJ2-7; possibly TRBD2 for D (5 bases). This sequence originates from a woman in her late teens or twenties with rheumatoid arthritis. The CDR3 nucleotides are TGTGCCAGCAGGGACCGGGGAAGGAACGAGCAGTACTTC. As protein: CASRDRGRNEQYF.